The clone carrying this TCR beta chain was seen a handful of times. Germline CDR1 reads MNHEY; CDR2 reads SVGAGI. V was shortened by 6 bases and J by 7 bases, with 7 bases between the two germline ends. This CDR3 contains 12 residues. The data are from a study of blood T cells in healthy people across ages. A second PCR of roughly 7 to 11 cycles used a sample-barcoded 5' primer and a J-beta primer mix. TCRdb re-analysed the 5' RACE reads in MiXCR, keeping a single row per CDR3 protein. Of approximately 900,000 distinct CDR3 sequences in the sample, around 29% were seen once. These data were also reused for a study on T cells of mothers and their children.

The sample comprised blood. The chain is built from TRBV6-5 and TRBJ1-6; D call uncertain. This clonotype was obtained from a woman aged 40 to 50 in good health. This CDR3 reads CASSIINSPLHF. The CDR3 DNA sequence: TGTGCCAGCAGCATAATCAATTCACCCCTCCACTTT.